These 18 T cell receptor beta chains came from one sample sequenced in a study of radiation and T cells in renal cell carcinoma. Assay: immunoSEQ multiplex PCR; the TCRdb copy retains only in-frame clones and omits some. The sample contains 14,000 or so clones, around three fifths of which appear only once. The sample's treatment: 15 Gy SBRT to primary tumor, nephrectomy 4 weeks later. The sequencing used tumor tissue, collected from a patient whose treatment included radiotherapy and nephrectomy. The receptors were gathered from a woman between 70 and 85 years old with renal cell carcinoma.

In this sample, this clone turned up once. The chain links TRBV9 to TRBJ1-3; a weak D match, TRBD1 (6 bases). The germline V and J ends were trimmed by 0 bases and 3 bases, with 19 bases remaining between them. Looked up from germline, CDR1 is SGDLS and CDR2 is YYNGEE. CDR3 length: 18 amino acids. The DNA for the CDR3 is TGTGCCAGCAGCGTAGAAGATGGGGGCGGTTTCGGTGGAAACACCATATATTTT. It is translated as CASSVEDGGGFGGNTIYF.

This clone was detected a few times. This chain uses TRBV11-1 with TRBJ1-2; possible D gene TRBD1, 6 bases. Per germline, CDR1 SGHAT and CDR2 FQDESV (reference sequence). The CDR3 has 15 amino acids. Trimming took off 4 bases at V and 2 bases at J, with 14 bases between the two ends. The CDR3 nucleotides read TGTGCCAGCAGCTCGACAACAGGGACCAACTATGGCTACACCTTC. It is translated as CASSSTTGTNYGYTF.

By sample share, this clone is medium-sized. CDR3 sequence reads: CASSLRGIMGTEAFF. The CDR3 coding sequence is TGTGCCAGCAGTTTGAGAGGGATAATGGGCACTGAAGCTTTCTTT. The rearrangement links TRBV27 to TRBJ1-1; D gene uncertain. V was clipped by 3 bases and J by 4 bases, with 15 bases between them. CDR1 is MNHEY and CDR2 is SMNVEV in the germline V gene (reference sequence). There are 15 residues in the CDR3.

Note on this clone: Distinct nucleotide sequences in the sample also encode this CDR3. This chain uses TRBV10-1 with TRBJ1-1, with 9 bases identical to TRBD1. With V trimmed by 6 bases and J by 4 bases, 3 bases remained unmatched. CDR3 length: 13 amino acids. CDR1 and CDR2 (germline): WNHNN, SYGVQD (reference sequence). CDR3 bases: TGCGCCAGCAGCCGGGACAGGGTCACTGAAGCTTTCTTT. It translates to CASSRDRVTEAFF.

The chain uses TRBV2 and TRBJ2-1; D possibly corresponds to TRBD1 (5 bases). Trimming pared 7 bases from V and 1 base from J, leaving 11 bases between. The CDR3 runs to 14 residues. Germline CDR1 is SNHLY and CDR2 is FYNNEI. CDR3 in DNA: TGTGCCAGCAAACCGACAGTTTCCTACAATGAGCAGTTCTTC. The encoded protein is CASKPTVSYNEQFF.

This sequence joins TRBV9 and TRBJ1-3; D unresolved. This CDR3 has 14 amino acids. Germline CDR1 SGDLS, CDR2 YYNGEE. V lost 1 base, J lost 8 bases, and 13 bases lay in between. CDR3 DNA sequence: TGTGCCAGCAGCGTACTAGGAAAATGGGACACCATATATTTT. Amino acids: CASSVLGKWDTIYF.

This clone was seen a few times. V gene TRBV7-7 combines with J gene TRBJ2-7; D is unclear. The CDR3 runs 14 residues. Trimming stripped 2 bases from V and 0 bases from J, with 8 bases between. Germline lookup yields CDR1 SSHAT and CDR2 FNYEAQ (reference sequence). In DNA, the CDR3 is TGTGCCAGCAGCTTATCCCTATCCTCCTACGAGCAGTACTTC. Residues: CASSLSLSSYEQYF. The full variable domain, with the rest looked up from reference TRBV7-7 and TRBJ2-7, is GAGVSQSPRYKVTKRGQDVTLRCDPISSHATLYWYQQALGQGPEFLTYFNYEAQPDKSGLPSDRFSAERPEGSISTLTIQRTEQRDSAMYRCASSLSLSSYEQYFGPGTRLTVT.

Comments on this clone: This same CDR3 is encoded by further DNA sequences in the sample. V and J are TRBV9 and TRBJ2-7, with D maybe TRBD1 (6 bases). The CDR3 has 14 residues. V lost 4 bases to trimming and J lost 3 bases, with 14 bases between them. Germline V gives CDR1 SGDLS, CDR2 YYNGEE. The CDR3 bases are TGTGCCAGCAGCCCTCCGGGACACCACTACGAGCAGTACTTC. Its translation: CASSPPGHHYEQYF.

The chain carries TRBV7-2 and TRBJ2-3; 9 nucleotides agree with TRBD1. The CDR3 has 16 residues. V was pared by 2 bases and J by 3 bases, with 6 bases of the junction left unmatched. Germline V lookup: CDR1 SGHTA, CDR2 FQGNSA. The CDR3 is CASSLTGGRGTDTQYF. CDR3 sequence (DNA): TGTGCCAGCAGCTTAACAGGGGGCAGAGGAACAGATACGCAGTATTTT.

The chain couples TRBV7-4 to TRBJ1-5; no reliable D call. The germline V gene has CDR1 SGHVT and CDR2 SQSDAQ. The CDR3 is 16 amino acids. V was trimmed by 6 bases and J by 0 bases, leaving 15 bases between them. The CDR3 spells CASSFSLTGSNQPQHF. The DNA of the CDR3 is TGTGCCAGCAGTTTCTCTCTCACGGGTAGCAATCAGCCCCAGCATTTT.

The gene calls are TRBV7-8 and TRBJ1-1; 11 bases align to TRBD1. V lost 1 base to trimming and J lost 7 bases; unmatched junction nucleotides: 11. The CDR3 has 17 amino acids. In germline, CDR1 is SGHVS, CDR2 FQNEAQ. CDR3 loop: CASSLVGQGAPSGEAFF. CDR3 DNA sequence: TGTGCCAGCAGCTTAGTTGGACAGGGGGCCCCGAGTGGTGAAGCTTTCTTT.

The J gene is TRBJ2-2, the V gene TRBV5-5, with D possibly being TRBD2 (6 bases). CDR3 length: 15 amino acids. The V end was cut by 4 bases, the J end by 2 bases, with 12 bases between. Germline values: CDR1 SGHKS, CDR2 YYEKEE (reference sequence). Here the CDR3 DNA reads TGTGCCAGCAGCCTTAGGGACTCCAACACCGGGGAGCTGTTTTTT. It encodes CASSLRDSNTGELFF.

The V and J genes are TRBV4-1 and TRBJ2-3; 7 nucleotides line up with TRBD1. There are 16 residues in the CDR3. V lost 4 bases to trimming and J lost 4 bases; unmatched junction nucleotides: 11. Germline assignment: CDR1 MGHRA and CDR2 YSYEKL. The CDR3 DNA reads TGCGCCAGCAGCCTCCTAAGACAGGGTGGGTCAGATACGCAGTATTTT. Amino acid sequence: CASSLLRQGGSDTQYF.

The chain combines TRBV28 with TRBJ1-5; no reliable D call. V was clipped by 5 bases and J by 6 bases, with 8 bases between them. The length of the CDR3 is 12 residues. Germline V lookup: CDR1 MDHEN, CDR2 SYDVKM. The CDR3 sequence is CASSPRAQPQHF. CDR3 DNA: TGTGCCAGCAGTCCGCGGGCTCAGCCCCAGCATTTT. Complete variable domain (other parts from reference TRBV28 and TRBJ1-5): DVKVTQSSRYLVKRTGEKVFLECVQDMDHENMFWYRQDPGLGLRLIYFSYDVKMKEKGDIPEGYSVSREKKERFSLILESASTNQTSMYLCASSPRAQPQHFGDGTRLSIL.

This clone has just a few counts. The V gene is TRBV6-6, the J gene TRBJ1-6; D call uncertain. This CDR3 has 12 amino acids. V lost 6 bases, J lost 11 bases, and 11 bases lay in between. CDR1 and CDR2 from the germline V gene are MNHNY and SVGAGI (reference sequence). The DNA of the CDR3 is TGTGCCAGCAGCCCCCCCGAACCACCCCTCCACTTT. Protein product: CASSPPEPPLHF.

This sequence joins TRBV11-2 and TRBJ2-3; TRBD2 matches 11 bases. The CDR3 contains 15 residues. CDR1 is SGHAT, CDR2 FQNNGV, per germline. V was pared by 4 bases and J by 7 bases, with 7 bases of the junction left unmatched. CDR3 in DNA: TGTGCCAGCAGCTACACTAGCGGGGGAGGGAATACGCAGTATTTT. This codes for CASSYTSGGGNTQYF.

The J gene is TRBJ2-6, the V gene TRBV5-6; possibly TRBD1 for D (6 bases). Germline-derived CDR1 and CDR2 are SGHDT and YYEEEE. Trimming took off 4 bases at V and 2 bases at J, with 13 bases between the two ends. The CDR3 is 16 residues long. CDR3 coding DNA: TGTGCCAGCAGCCCCTCCTACAGGGCTGGGGCCAACGTCCTGACTTTC. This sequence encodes CASSPSYRAGANVLTF.

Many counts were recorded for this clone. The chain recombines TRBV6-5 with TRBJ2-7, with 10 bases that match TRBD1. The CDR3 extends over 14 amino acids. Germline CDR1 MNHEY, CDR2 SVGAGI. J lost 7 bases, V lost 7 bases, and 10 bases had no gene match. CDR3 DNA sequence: TGTGCCAGCACCACAGGGACAGGGGCTATAGAGCAGTACTTC. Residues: CASTTGTGAIEQYF.